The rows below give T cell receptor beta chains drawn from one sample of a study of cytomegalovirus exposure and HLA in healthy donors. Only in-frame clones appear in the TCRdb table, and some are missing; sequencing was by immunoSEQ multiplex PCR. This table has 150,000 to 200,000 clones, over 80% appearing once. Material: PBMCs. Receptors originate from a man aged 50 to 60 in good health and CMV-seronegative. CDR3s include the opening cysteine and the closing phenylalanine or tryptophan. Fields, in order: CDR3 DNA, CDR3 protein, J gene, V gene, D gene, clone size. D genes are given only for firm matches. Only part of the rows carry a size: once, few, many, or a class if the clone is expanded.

CDR3nt: TGTGCCAGCAGCTTGGCGGGGAGCCAGCCCCAGCATTTT
CDR3aa: CASSLAGSQPQHF
j_gene: TRBJ1-5
v_gene: TRBV7-9
d_gene: -
abundance: few

CDR3nt: TGTGCCAGCAGCTTATTTGGGCTCGAGCAGTACTTC
CDR3aa: CASSLFGLEQYF
j_gene: TRBJ2-7
v_gene: TRBV7-2
d_gene: -
abundance: few

CDR3nt: TGTGCCAGCAGCTTATTGGGCAGCTTTGGGGAGACCCAGTACTTC
CDR3aa: CASSLLGSFGETQYF
j_gene: TRBJ2-5
v_gene: TRBV7-3
d_gene: -
abundance: -

CDR3nt: TGCGCCAGCAGCTTGGCCCTTAGCACAGATACGCAGTATTTT
CDR3aa: CASSLALSTDTQYF
j_gene: TRBJ2-3
v_gene: TRBV5-1
d_gene: -
abundance: -

CDR3nt: TGCGCCAGCAGCCGAGCGGGAGCTAATGGTGGGGCCAACGTCCTGACTTTC
CDR3aa: CASSRAGANGGANVLTF
j_gene: TRBJ2-6
v_gene: TRBV4-3
d_gene: TRBD2
abundance: -

CDR3nt: TGTGCCAGCAGCTCGACACCTCGAGGGAACATTCAGTACTTC
CDR3aa: CASSSTPRGNIQYF
j_gene: TRBJ2-4
v_gene: TRBV6-9
d_gene: -
abundance: few

CDR3nt: TGTGCCAGCAGTCAGGGAAACATTCAGTACTTC
CDR3aa: CASSQGNIQYF
j_gene: TRBJ2-4
v_gene: TRBV6-5
d_gene: -
abundance: -

CDR3nt: TGTGCCAGCTCACCCCGCGGACAGTTGAACACTGAAGCTTTCTTT
CDR3aa: CASSPRGQLNTEAFF
j_gene: TRBJ1-1
v_gene: TRBV18
d_gene: -
abundance: -

CDR3nt: TGTGCCAGCTCACCATACTCTAACCGGGGAGGTCAAGAGACCCAGTACTTC
CDR3aa: CASSPYSNRGGQETQYF
j_gene: TRBJ2-5
v_gene: TRBV18
d_gene: -
abundance: -

CDR3nt: TGTGCCAGCAGCGAGACATCCACCGGGGAGCTGTTTTTT
CDR3aa: CASSETSTGELFF
j_gene: TRBJ2-2
v_gene: TRBV7-3
d_gene: -
abundance: -

CDR3nt: TGTGCCAGCAGCTTGGTCCCCGGGAACACCGGGGAGCTGTTTTTT
CDR3aa: CASSLVPGNTGELFF
j_gene: TRBJ2-2
v_gene: TRBV5-6
d_gene: -
abundance: -

CDR3nt: TGTGCCAGCTCCCTCGCGGAGGGTCCTAGCACAGATACGCAGTATTTT
CDR3aa: CASSLAEGPSTDTQYF
j_gene: TRBJ2-3
v_gene: TRBV18
d_gene: -
abundance: few

CDR3nt: TGCGCCAGCAGCCCTCGGACAGGGGGCCTCACTGAAGCTTTCTTT
CDR3aa: CASSPRTGGLTEAFF
j_gene: TRBJ1-1
v_gene: TRBV5-1
d_gene: TRBD1
abundance: -

CDR3nt: TGTGCCAGCAGTTACTCCGCCTACGGGATCTACGAGCAGTACTTC
CDR3aa: CASSYSAYGIYEQYF
j_gene: TRBJ2-7
v_gene: TRBV6-5
d_gene: -
abundance: -

CDR3nt: TGTGCCAGCTCACCGTGGGACAGAAGCTTCAGTCAGCCCCAGCATTTT
CDR3aa: CASSPWDRSFSQPQHF
j_gene: TRBJ1-5
v_gene: TRBV18
d_gene: TRBD1
abundance: -

CDR3nt: TGTGCCAGCAGTTACTCACAGTTTTTCAAGGCCGGGGAGCTGTTTTTT
CDR3aa: CASSYSQFFKAGELFF
j_gene: TRBJ2-2
v_gene: TRBV6-5
d_gene: -
abundance: -

CDR3nt: TGTGCCAGCAGCCCCTACAGGGGAGGCAATCAGCCCCAGCATTTT
CDR3aa: CASSPYRGGNQPQHF
j_gene: TRBJ1-5
v_gene: TRBV6-5
d_gene: TRBD1
abundance: -

CDR3nt: TGCGCCAGCAGCCAAGATCTGGGTAGCGGATACAATGAGCAGTTCTTC
CDR3aa: CASSQDLGSGYNEQFF
j_gene: TRBJ2-1
v_gene: TRBV4-3
d_gene: -
abundance: -

CDR3nt: TGTGCCAGCAGCCCCCCCAGGACAGGGAGCACTGAAGCTTTCTTT
CDR3aa: CASSPPRTGSTEAFF
j_gene: TRBJ1-1
v_gene: TRBV7-9
d_gene: TRBD1
abundance: -

CDR3nt: TGTGCCAGCAGGAGGCAGGGGCCCACGGGAGAGACCCAGTACTTC
CDR3aa: CASRRQGPTGETQYF
j_gene: TRBJ2-5
v_gene: TRBV2
d_gene: -
abundance: -

CDR3nt: TGTGCCAGCACCATATTCAGGACAGTTTCTGGGGCCAACGTCCTGACTTTC
CDR3aa: CASTIFRTVSGANVLTF
j_gene: TRBJ2-6
v_gene: TRBV11-2
d_gene: -
abundance: -

CDR3nt: TGTGCCAGCAGCAAAAAAATACAGGGAATGGACAACGAGCAGTACTTC
CDR3aa: CASSKKIQGMDNEQYF
j_gene: TRBJ2-7
v_gene: TRBV21-1
d_gene: -
abundance: -

CDR3nt: TGTGCCAGCAGCCCCCTTACCGGGAGAATCACCGGGGAGCTGTTTTTT
CDR3aa: CASSPLTGRITGELFF
j_gene: TRBJ2-2
v_gene: TRBV7-2
d_gene: -
abundance: once

CDR3nt: TGTGCCAGCAGTCAGAGGTCGGGAGGGTATGGCTACACCTTC
CDR3aa: CASSQRSGGYGYTF
j_gene: TRBJ1-2
v_gene: TRBV11-2
d_gene: -
abundance: once

CDR3nt: TGCGCCAGCCGACAAAACACTGAAGCTTTCTTT
CDR3aa: CASRQNTEAFF
j_gene: TRBJ1-1
v_gene: TRBV5-1
d_gene: -
abundance: few

CDR3nt: TGCGCCAGCAGCTTGGACCTAGCGGGGGTCTACGAGCAGTACTTC
CDR3aa: CASSLDLAGVYEQYF
j_gene: TRBJ2-7
v_gene: TRBV5-1
d_gene: TRBD2
abundance: -

CDR3nt: TGTGCCAGCAGCTTCATAGGACTAGCGGGGGGGCCCTACAATGAGCAGTTCTTC
CDR3aa: CASSFIGLAGGPYNEQFF
j_gene: TRBJ2-1
v_gene: TRBV11-2
d_gene: TRBD2
abundance: once

CDR3nt: TGCGCCAGCAGCTTCGGGACAGGGGGAGAGACCCAGTACTTC
CDR3aa: CASSFGTGGETQYF
j_gene: TRBJ2-5
v_gene: TRBV5-1
d_gene: TRBD1
abundance: -

CDR3nt: TGTGCCTGGAGCCCAGGAAATTCACCCCTCCACTTT
CDR3aa: CAWSPGNSPLHF
j_gene: TRBJ1-6
v_gene: TRBV30
d_gene: -
abundance: -

CDR3nt: TGTGCCAGCAGCTCCTCGGGAGGCTACGAGCAGTACTTC
CDR3aa: CASSSSGGYEQYF
j_gene: TRBJ2-7
v_gene: TRBV7-2
d_gene: TRBD2
abundance: -

CDR3nt: TGTGCCAGCAGCTTAAAAGCGGGAGGAATCGGCACAGATACGCAGTATTTT
CDR3aa: CASSLKAGGIGTDTQYF
j_gene: TRBJ2-3
v_gene: TRBV7-2
d_gene: TRBD2
abundance: -

CDR3nt: TGTGCCGGCAGTACCACCGGGACTAGCGGGAGGGCCAGGACCTACGAGCAGTACTTC
CDR3aa: CAGSTTGTSGRARTYEQYF
j_gene: TRBJ2-7
v_gene: TRBV27
d_gene: TRBD2
abundance: -

CDR3nt: TGTGCCAGCAGCACCTATTCCGGGACACCGAACACCGGGGAGCTGTTTTTT
CDR3aa: CASSTYSGTPNTGELFF
j_gene: TRBJ2-2
v_gene: TRBV7-3
d_gene: -
abundance: once

CDR3nt: TGTGCCAGTAGCCCTTTTTCCGGGACAGGGGACGAGCAGTACTTC
CDR3aa: CASSPFSGTGDEQYF
j_gene: TRBJ2-7
v_gene: TRBV19
d_gene: TRBD1
abundance: -

CDR3nt: TGTGCCAGCAGTGGGACAGGGGTGGAAGAAAAACTGTTTTTT
CDR3aa: CASSGTGVEEKLFF
j_gene: TRBJ1-4
v_gene: TRBV6-1
d_gene: TRBD1
abundance: -

CDR3nt: TGTGCCAGCAGCTTGGGGGTCCGGAGCGGGCCCCAGCATTTT
CDR3aa: CASSLGVRSGPQHF
j_gene: TRBJ1-5
v_gene: TRBV5-6
d_gene: -
abundance: few

CDR3nt: TGTGCCAGCAGCTCGGGACAGGGGAACACTGAAGCTTTCTTT
CDR3aa: CASSSGQGNTEAFF
j_gene: TRBJ1-1
v_gene: TRBV5-5
d_gene: TRBD1
abundance: -